The 27 T cell receptor beta chains listed next were all sequenced from one sample in a study of shared clonotypes between healthy human individuals. Clones were read by immunoSEQ multiplex PCR, and TCRdb kept only the in-frame ones, dropping some. Altogether about 500,000 clones are present, over 60% being singletons, with the ten largest covering about 11%. Input material: PBMCs. These receptor sequences come from a woman in her forties in good health. Some clones in this sample may be carry-over from other donors' samples.

The V call is TRBV11-2, the J call TRBJ1-2; TRBD1 matches 9 bases. This CDR3 region has 14 residues. Germline CDR1 is SGHAT and CDR2 is FQNNGV. The ends lost 2 bases at V and 7 bases at J; junction bases unmatched: 5. CDR3 nucleotide sequence: TGTGCCAGCAGCTTACCGGGACAGGGCGCTGGCTACACCTTC. It yields the protein CASSLPGQGAGYTF.

The genes are TRBV5-6 and TRBJ1-5; D gene uncertain. Looked up from germline, CDR1 is SGHDT and CDR2 is YYEEEE. Trimming took off 4 bases at V and 3 bases at J, with 11 bases between the two ends. This CDR3 has 14 amino acids. For the CDR3, the DNA is TGTGCCAGCAGCATGGTTAGTACCAATCAGCCCCAGCATTTT. Residues: CASSMVSTNQPQHF.

The chain uses TRBV5-1 and TRBJ2-6; D gene ambiguous. Looked up from germline, CDR1 is SGHRS and CDR2 is YFSETQ. CDR3 length: 13 amino acids. V gave up 2 bases and J gave up 3 bases, with 3 bases separating them. The CDR3 here is CASSFSGANVLTF. The CDR3 DNA is TGCGCCAGCAGCTTCAGTGGGGCCAACGTCCTGACTTTC.

The chain recombines TRBV28 with TRBJ1-2; D possibly corresponds to TRBD1 (5 bases). The CDR3 contains 14 residues. V was shortened by 5 bases and J by 4 bases, with 14 bases between the two germline ends. The germline V gene encodes CDR1 MDHEN and CDR2 SYDVKM. CDR3 in DNA: TGTGCCAGCAGTACCTCCGAGGGGTTCTATGGCTACACCTTC. This sequence encodes CASSTSEGFYGYTF.

This clone was picked up many times. The rearrangement links TRBV7-3 to TRBJ2-3; either TRBD1 or TRBD2 may supply D (7 bases each). Trimming took off 5 bases at V and 2 bases at J, with 17 bases between the two ends. The CDR3 sequence is 16 residues long. Germline V lookup: CDR1 SGHTA, CDR2 FQGTGA. CDR3 region: CASSPRGGRDTDTQYF. CDR3 bases: TGTGCCAGCAGCCCCAGGGGGGGAAGGGACACAGATACGCAGTATTTT.

This chain connects TRBV30 to TRBJ2-7, with D perhaps matching TRBD1 (5 bases). The germline V and J ends were trimmed by 1 base and 7 bases, with 14 bases remaining between them. The CDR3 loop spans 13 amino acids. Germline V gene lookup returns CDR1 GTSNPN and CDR2 SVGIG (reference sequence). The CDR3 is CAWSGLVGREQYF. In DNA form, the CDR3 reads TGTGCCTGGAGTGGGCTAGTGGGGCGGGAGCAGTACTTC.

For this clone: This is likely an artifact of a read error, given a far larger clone one base away. Other DNA variants within this sample encode the same CDR3. CDR3 protein: CSARDSNYGYTF. The CDR3, as DNA: TGCAGCGCTAGGGACAGTAACTATGGCTACACCTTT. This chain joins TRBV29-1 and TRBJ1-2, with TRBD1 matching 7 bases. The CDR3 is 12 residues long. Germline lookup yields CDR1 SQVTM and CDR2 ANQGSEA.

The chain uses TRBV15 and TRBJ2-7; D ambiguous. Trimming took 0 bases from V and 4 from J, leaving 10 bases between them. Germline values: CDR1 LNHNV, CDR2 YYDKDF (reference sequence). The CDR3 consists of 14 residues. CDR3 amino acids: CATSRDPQRYEQYF. For the CDR3, the DNA is TGTGCCACCAGCAGAGATCCCCAGAGGTACGAGCAGTACTTC. Full variable domain (rest looked up from reference TRBV15 and TRBJ2-7): DAMVIQNPRYQVTQFGKPVTLSCSQTLNHNVMYWYQQKSSQAPKLLFHYYDKDFNNEADTPDNFQSRRPNTSFCFLDIRSPGLGDTAMYLCATSRDPQRYEQYFGPGTRLTVT.

This sequence joins TRBV7-3 and TRBJ2-2; 8 bases line up with TRBD1. V shed 5 bases and J 6 bases; nucleotides not matched to a gene: 5. This CDR3 is 14 amino acids long. Germline V gene lookup returns CDR1 SGHTA and CDR2 FQGTGA. CDR3 coding DNA: TGTGCCAGCAGCCCCCCGGGACAGGCCGGGGAGCTGTTTTTT. Amino acids: CASSPPGQAGELFF.

This chain connects TRBV18 to TRBJ1-2; no reliable D call. CDR1 is KGHSH, CDR2 LQKENI, per germline. Deletions cut 2 bases from V and 4 bases from J, with 14 bases between. The CDR3 runs to 15 residues. The CDR3 region has the DNA TGTGCCAGCTCACCATTTAAGGAGGAACGCTATGGCTACACCTTC. Translation gives CASSPFKEERYGYTF.

The CDR3 nucleotides are TGTGCCAGCAGTGGGGAAGGACAGGGGAGCTCCTACGAGCAGTACTTC. Translated, it gives CASSGEGQGSSYEQYF. This sequence joins TRBV28 and TRBJ2-7; 9 bases align to TRBD1. From germline, CDR1 is MDHEN and CDR2 SYDVKM. This CDR3 is built from 16 residues. The junction had 8 bases not matched to a gene; V was cut back by 5 bases and J by 0 bases.

The CDR3 nucleotides read TGTGCCAGCAGCTTTGGGACAGGAAACTCTGGAAACACCATATATTTT. This encodes CASSFGTGNSGNTIYF. The chain joins TRBV5-5 to TRBJ1-3; 8 bases fit TRBD1. The CDR3 is 16 amino acids. From germline, CDR1 is SGHKS and CDR2 YYEKEE (reference sequence). The V segment lost 2 bases and the J segment 0 bases; nucleotides outside the gene matches: 4.

As to this clone: A clone one base away is much larger, so this may be a read error. V usage is TRBV30 and J usage is TRBJ2-7; TRBD1 might be the D (6 bases). Looked up from germline, CDR1 is GTSNPN and CDR2 is SVGIG (reference sequence). This CDR3 spans 12 amino acids. The CDR3: CASRTAWYERYF. The CDR3, as DNA: TGTGCCTCAAGGACAGCATGGTACGAGCGGTACTTC.

This clone came up many times. Other DNA sequences in this specimen translate into the identical CDR3. The V and J genes are TRBV28 and TRBJ2-1; D ambiguous. V was pared by 5 bases and J by 9 bases, with 11 bases between. CDR3 length: 12 residues. Germline CDR1 is MDHEN and CDR2 is SYDVKM. The CDR3 is CASSPQYGEQFF. The CDR3 bases are TGTGCCAGCAGTCCCCAGTATGGTGAGCAGTTCTTC.

The rearrangement uses TRBV5-4 and TRBJ1-1; D is undetermined. Germline CDR1 SGHNT, CDR2 YYREEE (reference sequence). The germline V and J ends were trimmed by 1 base and 8 bases, with 12 bases remaining between them. The CDR3 extends over 13 amino acids. The DNA for the CDR3 is TGTGCCAGCAGCTTGAGTCGTACAGCCGAAGCTTTCTTT. This encodes CASSLSRTAEAFF.

This sequence joins TRBV4-1 and TRBJ1-4; D ambiguous. Trimming cost V 4 bases and J 8 bases, with 17 bases left between them. Germline assignment: CDR1 MGHRA and CDR2 YSYEKL. CDR3 size: 15 residues. The CDR3: CASSRGTSADEKLFF. The CDR3 DNA sequence: TGCGCCAGCAGCCGCGGAACTAGTGCCGACGAAAAACTGTTTTTT.

This chain connects TRBV18 to TRBJ1-1; TRBD1 is a possible D gene (6 bases). The germline CDR1 and CDR2 sequences are KGHSH and LQKENI. The ends were cut back, 0 bases at V and 1 base at J, with 9 bases in the middle. This CDR3 has 15 amino acids. CDR3 sequence (DNA): TGTGCCAGCTCACCACCGGGACATAAGAACACTGAAGCTTTCTTT. Translated: CASSPPGHKNTEAFF.

This rearrangement joins TRBV11-2 to TRBJ2-5, with 12 bases aligning to TRBD2. This CDR3 spans 17 amino acids. Germline CDR1 SGHAT, CDR2 FQNNGV. Trimming took 1 base from V and 4 from J; bases not matched to a gene: 7. For the CDR3, the DNA is TGTGCCAGCAGCTTAGTCGCCGGACTAGCGGGAAGAGAGACCCAGTACTTC. As protein: CASSLVAGLAGRETQYF.

The rearrangement links TRBV2 to TRBJ1-4, with D maybe TRBD1 (5 bases). Germline V gives CDR1 SNHLY, CDR2 FYNNEI. This CDR3 region has 14 residues. Trimming took 6 bases from V and 8 from J, leaving 16 bases between them. The CDR3 DNA reads as TGTGCCAGCAGCCCCGGGACCTATGGGGAAAAACTGTTTTTT. Its protein product is CASSPGTYGEKLFF.

This clone was observed a few times. The chain combines TRBV10-3 with TRBJ2-1; 7 nucleotides agree with TRBD1. Germline values: CDR1 ENHRY, CDR2 SYGVKD. J lost 4 bases, V lost 7 bases, and 4 bases had no gene match. The CDR3 runs 13 residues. The CDR3 bases are TGTGCCATCACCCAGGGACAGTACAATGAGCAGTTCTTC. This encodes CAITQGQYNEQFF.

The V call is TRBV2, the J call TRBJ2-5, with 8 bases fitting TRBD1. V trimming: 11 bases; J trimming: 1 base; junction bases outside the gene matches: 6. The CDR3 spans 13 residues. CDR1 and CDR2 from the germline V gene are SNHLY and FYNNEI. CDR3 coding DNA: TGTGCCGGATCTACAGGGGGCCAAGAGACCCAGTACTTC. Amino acids: CAGSTGGQETQYF. Full variable domain (rest looked up from reference TRBV2 and TRBJ2-5): EPEVTQTPSHQVTQMGQEVILRCVPISNHLYFYWYRQILGQKVEFLVSFYNNEISEKSEIFDDQFSVERPDGSNFTLKIRSTKLEDSAMYFCAGSTGGQETQYFGPGTRLLVL.

The rearrangement links TRBV28 to TRBJ1-3, with TRBD1 identical over 7 bases. CDR1 MDHEN and CDR2 SYDVKM come from the germline V gene. V trimming: 4 bases; J trimming: 9 bases; junction bases outside the gene matches: 9. The CDR3 length is 14 residues. The CDR3, as DNA: TGTGCCAGCAGTTCACTTGACAGGGAAAGCACCATATATTTT. This gives the protein CASSSLDRESTIYF.

The CDR3 reads CAWSDSYEQYF. For the CDR3, the DNA is TGTGCCTGGAGTGACTCCTACGAGCAGTACTTC. The chain links TRBV30 to TRBJ2-7; D call uncertain. CDR1 is GTSNPN and CDR2 is SVGIG in the germline V gene (reference sequence). Trimming removed 1 base at V and 0 bases at J, with 1 base between. The CDR3 length is 11 residues.

The chain recombines TRBV4-2 with TRBJ2-7, with 14 bases lining up with TRBD2. The CDR3 covers 18 residues. With 2 bases clipped from V and 4 bases from J, the junction kept 10 bases outside the gene matches. Looked up from germline, CDR1 is LGHNA and CDR2 is YNFKEQ. The CDR3 region has the DNA TGTGCCAGCAGCCAACTCACCACCGGGACTAGCGGGAGTTACGAGCAGTACTTC. Translation: CASSQLTTGTSGSYEQYF.

The chain employs TRBV7-9 and TRBJ2-1, with TRBD1 as a possible D gene (6 bases). The CDR3 spans 14 residues. CDR1 and CDR2 (germline): SEHNR, FQNEAQ (reference sequence). V shed 5 bases and J shed 3 bases, with 11 bases lying between them. DNA of the CDR3: TGTGCCAGCAGCAGGGGGTCCCTCTACAATGAGCAGTTCTTC. Encoded protein: CASSRGSLYNEQFF.

V and J are TRBV27 and TRBJ2-7, with 12 bases identical to TRBD1. The trim removed 8 bases at V and 7 bases at J, leaving 9 bases unmatched. The CDR3 spans 14 residues. Germline-derived CDR1 and CDR2 are MNHEY and SMNVEV (reference sequence). The CDR3 region has the DNA TGTGCCAGCGGGTGGGGACAGGGGGCCGGGGAGCAGTACTTC. This encodes CASGWGQGAGEQYF.

V is TRBV7-9 and J is TRBJ2-7; tentative D call: TRBD2 (6 bases). The CDR3 is 13 amino acids. V was cut by 1 base and J by 7 bases, with 11 bases left in between. Per germline, CDR1 SEHNR and CDR2 FQNEAQ (reference sequence). As DNA, the CDR3 is TGTGCCAGCAGCTTAGTAGCGGAGGGGGAGCAGTACTTC. Protein product: CASSLVAEGEQYF.